This T cell receptor beta chain is drawn from a study of blood T cell repertoires in COVID-19. Study details: The United States, Italy and Spain supplied acute and convalescent COVID-19 samples. PBMCs, B-cell-depleted T cells, or T cells were the source of the cDNA or gDNA that made up the material.

The authors' processing: Reference gene primer amplification gave nucleated cell count estimates. Using immunoSEQ multiplex PCR, the repertoire was profiled, and TCRdb retains in-frame clones only, with some absent. D and trimming come from the DNA, and the V and J calls and clone size come from that table. The repertoire has roughly 40,000 clones, 80% to 90% of them found once; the top ten carry 4.5% to 5.5%. This clonotype originated in a man between 40 and 49 years old with active COVID-19. Sequenced input: peripheral blood.

The CDR3 coding sequence is TGTGCCAGCAGCTTAGGAGCTAGCGGGAGGACAGATACGCAGTATTTT. Translated: CASSLGASGRTDTQYF. The chain combines TRBV11-2 with TRBJ2-3, with 11 nucleotides matching TRBD2. V lost 1 base to trimming and J lost 3 bases; unmatched junction nucleotides: 3. This CDR3 contains 16 residues. Germline values: CDR1 SGHAT, CDR2 FQNNGV.